Following are 18 T cell receptor beta chains from one sample sequenced in a study of response to subunit inactivated influenza vaccine. MiXCR, run by TCRdb on the RT-PCR reads, gives a single entry per CDR3 protein. The profile shows 500,000 to 550,000 distinct CDR3 sequences, approximately 7.6% of them singletons. The specimen comprised PBMCs from blood, sampled less than 25 months after vaccination. These receptors came from a man aged 45 to 70 who received an inactivated influenza vaccine.

The chain links TRBV4-1 to TRBJ2-3, with 11 nucleotides matching TRBD1. Germline CDR1 is MGHRA and CDR2 is YSYEKL. J was trimmed by 4 bases and V by 9 bases; bases with no gene match: 9. The CDR3 length is 15 residues. In nucleotides, the CDR3 is TGCGCCAGGGGAAGGACAGGGGGCGAGGCAGATACGCAGTATTTT. Translated, it gives CARGRTGGEADTQYF.

This clonotype appeared a few times. The rearrangement links TRBV4-1 to TRBJ1-5; D ambiguous. Looked up from germline, CDR1 is MGHRA and CDR2 is YSYEKL. The CDR3 has 15 amino acids. V shed 1 base and J shed 5 bases, with 12 bases lying between them. The CDR3 region has the DNA TGCGCCAGCAGCCAAGGGGTCAGGAGCTATCAGCCCCAGCATTTT. Its translation: CASSQGVRSYQPQHF.

This clonotype was seen only a few times. This rearrangement joins TRBV29-1 to TRBJ2-1; TRBD1 matches 9 bases. The CDR3 contains 16 residues. Germline CDR1 and CDR2: SQVTM and ANQGSEA. V shed 1 base, J shed 3 bases, and the junction held 7 bases outside the gene matches. The CDR3 DNA is TGCAGCGTTGAAGCCAACAGGGGGCATGGCTACAATGAGCAGTTCTTC. Translated, it gives CSVEANRGHGYNEQFF.

This clonotype appeared a few times. This chain joins TRBV29-1 and TRBJ1-2, with D tentatively TRBD1 (5 bases). The V and J ends lost 0 bases and 3 bases respectively, with 14 bases between them. The CDR3 spans 15 residues. Germline CDR1 is SQVTM and CDR2 is ANQGSEA. The CDR3 nucleotides are TGCAGCGTTGAAGATCCTTTAGGGGACCACTATGGCTACACCTTC. Translated, it gives CSVEDPLGDHYGYTF.

This chain links TRBV5-1 with TRBJ2-1, with D tentatively TRBD2 (5 bases). Trimming took 0 bases from V and 0 from J, leaving 7 bases between them. Looked up from germline, CDR1 is SGHRS and CDR2 is YFSETQ. This CDR3 spans 15 amino acids. The CDR3 spells CASSLATNSYNEQFF. The CDR3 DNA is TGCGCCAGCAGCTTGGCGACTAACTCCTACAATGAGCAGTTCTTC.

The V call is TRBV11-2, the J call TRBJ2-7; TRBD2 is a possible D gene (5 bases). Germline V gene data show CDR1 as SGHAT and CDR2 as FQNNGV. The CDR3 spans 13 residues. Trimming took off 5 bases at V and 5 bases at J, with 13 bases between the two ends. The CDR3, as DNA: TGTGCCAGCAGCCAAAACGGAGGACACGAGCAGTACTTC. Amino acids: CASSQNGGHEQYF.

At least ten counts were recorded for this clonotype. The rearrangement joins TRBV24-1 to TRBJ2-1; weak D call: TRBD2 (5 bases). Deletions cut 5 bases from V and 9 bases from J, with 7 bases between. The germline gives CDR1 KGHDR, CDR2 SFDVKD. The CDR3 sequence is 11 residues long. The CDR3 loop is CATSGAGEQFF. The CDR3 nucleotides are TGTGCCACCAGTGGGGCGGGTGAGCAGTTCTTC.

In its sample, this clonotype was seen many times. This sequence joins TRBV19 and TRBJ1-5; 7 bases are shared with TRBD1. The V and J ends lost 6 bases and 6 bases, in that order; junction bases with no gene match: 11. The length of the CDR3 is 15 residues. CDR1 is LNHDA, CDR2 SQIVND, per germline (reference sequence). CDR3 loop: CASSPVRGFGQPQHF. The CDR3 DNA reads TGTGCCAGTAGCCCAGTCAGGGGGTTTGGTCAGCCCCAGCATTTT.

V gene TRBV12-3 or TRBV12-4 combines with J gene TRBJ2-1, with TRBD1 matching over 9 bases. Unmatched junction bases numbered 9, after V lost 3 bases and J lost 9 bases. This CDR3 region has 15 residues. The CDR3 reads CASSFPGTGKTEQFF. The CDR3, as DNA: TGTGCCAGCAGTTTCCCCGGGACAGGGAAGACTGAGCAGTTCTTC.

This clonotype has more than one count but fewer than ten. The chain has TRBV12-3 or TRBV12-4 and TRBJ1-2; 11 bases line up with TRBD1. The V gene end was trimmed by 7 bases and the J gene end by 8 bases; junction bases not matched to a gene: 15. This CDR3 is built from 16 residues. CDR3 amino acids: CASTKGTGTGGRGYTF. As DNA, the CDR3 is TGTGCCAGCACCAAGGGTACCGGGACAGGGGGACGGGGCTACACCTTC.

This clonotype was seen just once. This chain uses TRBV25-1 with TRBJ2-1; 11 bases line up with TRBD2. The ends lost 9 bases at V and 4 bases at J; junction bases unmatched: 5. From germline, CDR1 is MGHDK and CDR2 SYGVNS. The CDR3 has 14 amino acids. CDR3 nucleotides: TGTGCCAGTAGCGGGGGGGGCCGATACAATGAGCAGTTCTTC. This codes for CASSGGGRYNEQFF.

This clonotype was counted a few times. The gene calls are TRBV29-1 and TRBJ2-3, with 7 bases that match TRBD1. V trimming: 6 bases; J trimming: 0 bases; junction bases outside the gene matches: 6. The CDR3 totals 14 residues. The germline CDR1 and CDR2 sequences are SQVTM and ANQGSEA. CDR3 nucleotides: TGCAGCGTAAACCGGGGACAGAGCACAGATACGCAGTATTTT. It encodes CSVNRGQSTDTQYF.

This rearrangement joins TRBV2 to TRBJ1-5; D is unclear. Between the trimmed V and J ends, which lost 3 bases and 0 bases, there was a span of 12 bases. CDR3 size: 16 residues. CDR1 is SNHLY and CDR2 is FYNNEI in the germline V gene. CDR3 amino acids: CASSDLTFTSNQPQHF. DNA for the CDR3: TGTGCCAGCAGTGACTTGACATTCACTAGCAATCAGCCCCAGCATTTT.

As for this clonotype: The junction departs from germline at one end; a sequencing error may be responsible. CDR3 loop: CASSPGQGRNFGYTF. In DNA, the CDR3 is TGTGCCAGCAGTCCCGGACAGGGCCGGAACTTTGGCTACACCTTC. The chain links TRBV27 to TRBJ1-2; 8 nucleotides agree with TRBD1. Germline V lookup: CDR1 MNHEY, CDR2 SMNVEV (reference sequence). The CDR3 contains 15 residues.

The genes are TRBV20-1 and TRBJ2-2, with D perhaps matching TRBD2 (6 bases). V dropped 6 bases and J dropped 3 bases, with 14 bases sitting between them. Germline-derived CDR1 and CDR2 are DFQATT and SNEGSKA (reference sequence). The CDR3 totals 14 residues. The CDR3 protein is CSASDGGYTGELFF. CDR3 in DNA: TGCAGTGCCTCGGACGGGGGTTACACCGGGGAGCTGTTTTTT.

This chain joins TRBV27 and TRBJ1-1; the D gene is possibly TRBD1 (5 bases). CDR1 is MNHEY and CDR2 is SMNVEV in the germline V gene (reference sequence). The CDR3 is 13 residues long. The V gene lost 3 bases and the J gene lost 9 bases, with 14 bases spanning the gap. The CDR3 coding sequence is TGTGCCAGCAGTTTCACTGGGGGGTTTCAAGCTTTCTTT. This sequence encodes CASSFTGGFQAFF.

The genes are TRBV3-1 and TRBJ2-1; perhaps TRBD2 as D (6 bases). Germline CDR1 and CDR2: LGHDT and YNNKEL (reference sequence). The CDR3 consists of 16 residues. V lost 0 bases to trimming and J lost 6 bases, with 15 bases between them. As DNA, the CDR3 is TGTGCCAGCAGCCAAGACCCGGGACTGAGGGGCAATGAGCAGTTCTTC. Translated, it gives CASSQDPGLRGNEQFF.

The chain couples TRBV20-1 to TRBJ2-7, with 7 bases fitting TRBD2. Unmatched junction bases numbered 5, after V lost 0 bases and J lost 3 bases. This CDR3 has 14 residues. CDR1 is DFQATT and CDR2 is SNEGSKA in the germline V gene (reference sequence). CDR3 DNA: TGCAGTGCTAGAGATGGGGCGGGGGACTACGAGCAGTACTTC. Protein product: CSARDGAGDYEQYF.